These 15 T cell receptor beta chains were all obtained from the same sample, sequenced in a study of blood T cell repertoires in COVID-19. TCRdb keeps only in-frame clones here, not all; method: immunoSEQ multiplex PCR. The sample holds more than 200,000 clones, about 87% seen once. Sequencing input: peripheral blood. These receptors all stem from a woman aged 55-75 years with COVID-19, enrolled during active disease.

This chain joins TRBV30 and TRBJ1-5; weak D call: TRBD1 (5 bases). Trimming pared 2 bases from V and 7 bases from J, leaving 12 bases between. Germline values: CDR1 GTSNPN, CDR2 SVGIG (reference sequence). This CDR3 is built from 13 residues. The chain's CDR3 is CAWSNDRGQPQHF. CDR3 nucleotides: TGTGCCTGGAGTAACGACCGGGGGCAGCCCCAGCATTTT. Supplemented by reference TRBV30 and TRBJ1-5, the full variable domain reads SQTIHQWPATLVQPVGSPLSLECTVEGTSNPNLYWYRQAAGRGLQLLFYSVGIGQISSEVPQNLSASRPQDRQFILSSKKLLLSDSGFYLCAWSNDRGQPQHFGDGTRLSIL.

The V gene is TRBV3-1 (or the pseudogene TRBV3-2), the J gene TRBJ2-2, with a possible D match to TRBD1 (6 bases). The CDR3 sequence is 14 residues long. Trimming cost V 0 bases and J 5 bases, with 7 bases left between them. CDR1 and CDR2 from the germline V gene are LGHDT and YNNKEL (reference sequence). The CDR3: CASSQDTGTGELFF. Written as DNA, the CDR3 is TGTGCCAGCAGCCAAGATACAGGGACCGGGGAGCTGTTTTTT.

The CDR3 coding sequence is TGTGCCAGCAGCCCTGTCTTGGGACAGGGGGCCCAGACCCAGTACTTC. Protein product: CASSPVLGQGAQTQYF. The chain links TRBV11-2 to TRBJ2-5; 12 nucleotides match TRBD1. The CDR3 is 16 amino acids. Looked up from germline, CDR1 is SGHAT and CDR2 is FQNNGV. The junction had 10 bases not matched to a gene; V was cut back by 5 bases and J by 6 bases.

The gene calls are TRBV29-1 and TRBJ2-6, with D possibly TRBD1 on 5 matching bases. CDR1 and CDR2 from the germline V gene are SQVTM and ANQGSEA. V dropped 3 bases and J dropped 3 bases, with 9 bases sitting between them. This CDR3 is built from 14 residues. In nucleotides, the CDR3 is TGCAGCGTTGATACAGGTGGTGGGGCCAACGTCCTGACTTTC. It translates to CSVDTGGGANVLTF.

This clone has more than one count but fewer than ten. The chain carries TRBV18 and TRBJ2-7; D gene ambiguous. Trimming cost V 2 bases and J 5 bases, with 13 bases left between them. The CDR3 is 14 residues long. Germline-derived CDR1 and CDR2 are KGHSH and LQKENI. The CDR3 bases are TGTGCCAGCTCACCAGAACCGACACCCCACGAGCAGTACTTC. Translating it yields CASSPEPTPHEQYF. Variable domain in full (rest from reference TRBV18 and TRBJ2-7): NAGVMQNPRHLVRRRGQEARLRCSPMKGHSHVYWYRQLPEEGLKFMVYLQKENIIDESGMPKERFSAEFPKEGPSILRIQQVVRGDSAAYFCASSPEPTPHEQYFGPGTRLTVT.

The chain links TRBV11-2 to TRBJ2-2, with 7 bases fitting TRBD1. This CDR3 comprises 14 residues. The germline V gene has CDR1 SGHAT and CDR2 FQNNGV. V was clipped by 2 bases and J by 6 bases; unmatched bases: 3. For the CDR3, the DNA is TGTGCCAGCAGCTTAACAGGGGTGGCCGGGGAGCTGTTTTTT. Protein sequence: CASSLTGVAGELFF.

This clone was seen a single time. The CDR3 is CASSKWTTNTGELFF. CDR3 nucleotide sequence: TGTGCCAGCAGCAAGTGGACTACTAACACCGGGGAGCTGTTTTTT. This chain connects TRBV7-2 to TRBJ2-2; maybe TRBD2 (6 bases). V dropped 5 bases and J dropped 2 bases, with 12 bases sitting between them. From germline, CDR1 is SGHTA and CDR2 FQGNSA. The CDR3 has 15 residues.

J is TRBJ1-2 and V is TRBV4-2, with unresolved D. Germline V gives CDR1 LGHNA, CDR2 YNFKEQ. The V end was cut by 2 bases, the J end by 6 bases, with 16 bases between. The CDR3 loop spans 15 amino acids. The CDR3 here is CASSQLMGLGDGYTF. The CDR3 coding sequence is TGTGCCAGCAGCCAATTGATGGGTTTGGGAGATGGCTACACCTTC.

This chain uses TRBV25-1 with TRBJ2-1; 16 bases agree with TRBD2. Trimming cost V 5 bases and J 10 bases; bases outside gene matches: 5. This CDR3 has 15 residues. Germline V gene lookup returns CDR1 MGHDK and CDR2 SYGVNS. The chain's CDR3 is CASSKGLAGGQEQFF. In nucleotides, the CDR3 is TGTGCCAGCAGTAAGGGACTAGCGGGAGGGCAGGAGCAGTTCTTC.

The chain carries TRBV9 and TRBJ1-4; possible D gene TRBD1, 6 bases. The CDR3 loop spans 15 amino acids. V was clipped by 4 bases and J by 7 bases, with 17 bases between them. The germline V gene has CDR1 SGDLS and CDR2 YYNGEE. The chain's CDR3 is CASSLAGQKSEKLFF. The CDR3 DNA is TGTGCCAGCAGCTTGGCCGGACAGAAGAGTGAAAAACTGTTTTTT.

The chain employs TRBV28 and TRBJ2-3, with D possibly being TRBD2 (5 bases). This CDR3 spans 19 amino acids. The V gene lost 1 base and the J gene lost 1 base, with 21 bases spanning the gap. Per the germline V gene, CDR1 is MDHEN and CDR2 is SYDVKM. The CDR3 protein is CASSLSPGEPGWGTDTQYF. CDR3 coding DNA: TGTGCCAGCAGTTTATCACCCGGGGAGCCGGGGTGGGGCACAGATACGCAGTATTTT.

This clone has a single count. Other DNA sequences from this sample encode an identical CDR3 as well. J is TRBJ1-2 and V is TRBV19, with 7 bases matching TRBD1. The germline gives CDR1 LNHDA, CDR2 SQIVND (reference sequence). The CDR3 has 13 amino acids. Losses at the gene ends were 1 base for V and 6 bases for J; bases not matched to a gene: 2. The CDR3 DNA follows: TGTGCCAGTAGTATAGGACAGGGTCATGGCTACACCTTC. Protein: CASSIGQGHGYTF. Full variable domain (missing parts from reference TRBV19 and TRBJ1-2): DGGITQSPKYLFRKEGQNVTLSCEQNLNHDAMYWYRQDPGQGLRLIYYSQIVNDFQKGDIAEGYSVSREKKESFPLTVTSAQKNPTAFYLCASSIGQGHGYTFGSGTRLTVV.

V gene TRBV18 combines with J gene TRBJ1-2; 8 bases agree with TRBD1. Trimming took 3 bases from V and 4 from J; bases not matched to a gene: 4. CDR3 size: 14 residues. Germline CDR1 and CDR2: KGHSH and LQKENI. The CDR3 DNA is TGTGCCAGCTCACCCGGACAGGGTGGCTATGGCTACACCTTC. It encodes CASSPGQGGYGYTF.

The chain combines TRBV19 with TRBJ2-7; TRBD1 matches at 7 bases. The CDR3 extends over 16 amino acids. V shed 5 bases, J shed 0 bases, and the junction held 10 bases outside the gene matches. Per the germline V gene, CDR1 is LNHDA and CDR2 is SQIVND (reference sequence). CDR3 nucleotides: TGTGCCAGTAGTCCAGGGACAGCCTGGAGCTCCTACGAGCAGTACTTC. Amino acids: CASSPGTAWSSYEQYF.

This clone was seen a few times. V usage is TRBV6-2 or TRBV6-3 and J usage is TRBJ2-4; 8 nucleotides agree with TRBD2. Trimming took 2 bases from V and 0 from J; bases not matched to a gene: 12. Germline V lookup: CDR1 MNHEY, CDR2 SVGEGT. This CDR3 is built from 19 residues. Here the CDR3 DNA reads TGTGCCAGCAGTTACCCTGCGTCCGGGACTAGGATAGCCAAAAACATTCAGTACTTC. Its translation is CASSYPASGTRIAKNIQYF.